This T cell receptor beta chain was sequenced during a study of vaccination and CD4 T cells after COVID-19. V lost 5 bases, J lost 13 bases, and 12 bases lay in between. This CDR3 is 10 amino acids long. Germline V lookup: CDR1 DFQATT, CDR2 SNEGSKA (reference sequence). Sequencing of the DNA from cultured CD4+ T cells was carried out with the Oncomine TCR Beta short-read assay. Someone extracted genomic DNA from cultured CD4+ T cells. TCRdb redid the calling of the PCR reads with MiXCR, one entry per CDR3 protein. This sample has around 20,000 distinct CDR3 sequences, with roughly 71% found just once. Only one count was recorded for this clonotype. Its specificity is not known. As to treatment: roughly ten-day PBMC culture with coronavirus spike peptide pools or control peptides (ViraFEST assay). In this cohort, PCR tests turned positive between March and December 2020, predating US Alpha, Beta and Delta variants.

This TCR was sampled from a human donor who had recovered from COVID-19. The chain is built from TRBV20-1 and TRBJ1-5; no reliable D call. Sequences were obtained from CD4+ T cells from blood, cultured in vitro. The CDR3 DNA reads as TGCAGTGCTCAAATCCGGGATCAGCATTTT. It specifies CSAQIRDQHF.